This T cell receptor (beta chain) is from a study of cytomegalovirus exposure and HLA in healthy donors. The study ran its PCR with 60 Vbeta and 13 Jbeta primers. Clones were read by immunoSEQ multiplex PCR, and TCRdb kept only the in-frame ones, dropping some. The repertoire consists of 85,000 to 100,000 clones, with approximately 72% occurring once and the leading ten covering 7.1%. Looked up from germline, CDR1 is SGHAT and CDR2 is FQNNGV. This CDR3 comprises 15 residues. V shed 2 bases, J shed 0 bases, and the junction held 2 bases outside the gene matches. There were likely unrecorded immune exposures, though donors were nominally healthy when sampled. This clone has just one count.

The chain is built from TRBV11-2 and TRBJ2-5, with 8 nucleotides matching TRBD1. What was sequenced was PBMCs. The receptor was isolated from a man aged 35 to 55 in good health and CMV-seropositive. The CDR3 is CASSLHRGYQETQYF. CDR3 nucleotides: TGTGCCAGCAGCTTACACAGGGGGTACCAAGAGACCCAGTACTTC.